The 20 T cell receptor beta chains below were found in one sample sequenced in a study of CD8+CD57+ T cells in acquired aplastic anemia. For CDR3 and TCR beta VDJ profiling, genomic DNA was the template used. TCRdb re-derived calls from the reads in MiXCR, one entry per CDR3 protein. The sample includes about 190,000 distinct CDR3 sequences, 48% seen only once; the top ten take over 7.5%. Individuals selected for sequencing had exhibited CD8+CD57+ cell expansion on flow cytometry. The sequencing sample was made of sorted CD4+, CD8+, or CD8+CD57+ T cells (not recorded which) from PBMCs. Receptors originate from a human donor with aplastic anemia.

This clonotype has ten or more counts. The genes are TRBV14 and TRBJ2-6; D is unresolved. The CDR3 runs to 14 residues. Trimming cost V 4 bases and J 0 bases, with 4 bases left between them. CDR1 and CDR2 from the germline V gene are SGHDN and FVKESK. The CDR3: CASSRVSGANVLTF. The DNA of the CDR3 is TGTGCCAGCAGCCGCGTCTCTGGGGCCAACGTCCTGACTTTC. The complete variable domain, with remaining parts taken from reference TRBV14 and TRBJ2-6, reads EAGVTQFPSHSVIEKGQTVTLRCDPISGHDNLYWYRRVMGKEIKFLLHFVKESKQDESGMPNNRFLAERTGGTYSTLKVQPAELEDSGVYFCASSRVSGANVLTFGAGSRLTVL.

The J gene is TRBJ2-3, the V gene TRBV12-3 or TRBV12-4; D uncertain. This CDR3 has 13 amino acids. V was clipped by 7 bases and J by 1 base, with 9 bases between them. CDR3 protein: CASTLSGTDTQYF. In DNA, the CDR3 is TGTGCCAGCACCCTGAGTGGCACAGATACGCAGTATTTT.

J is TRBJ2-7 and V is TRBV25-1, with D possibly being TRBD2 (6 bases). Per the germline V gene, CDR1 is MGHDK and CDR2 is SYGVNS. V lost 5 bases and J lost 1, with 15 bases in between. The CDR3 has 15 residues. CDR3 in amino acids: CASSPGGGGSYEQYF. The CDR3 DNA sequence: TGTGCCAGCAGTCCCGGGGGTGGAGGATCCTACGAGCAGTACTTC.

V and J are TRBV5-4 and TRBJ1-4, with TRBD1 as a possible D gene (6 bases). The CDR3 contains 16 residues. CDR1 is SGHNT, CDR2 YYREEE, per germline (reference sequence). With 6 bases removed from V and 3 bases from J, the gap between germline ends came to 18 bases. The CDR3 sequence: CASNRLAGQANEKLFF. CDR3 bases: TGTGCCAGCAACCGCCTCGCGGGACAAGCTAATGAAAAACTGTTTTTT.

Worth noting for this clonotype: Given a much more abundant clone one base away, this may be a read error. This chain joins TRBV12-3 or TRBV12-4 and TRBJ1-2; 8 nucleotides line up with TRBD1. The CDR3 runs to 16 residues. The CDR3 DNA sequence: TGTGCCAGCAGTTTAGCCCAGACAGGGGCGAACTATGGCTGCACCTTC. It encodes CASSLAQTGANYGCTF.

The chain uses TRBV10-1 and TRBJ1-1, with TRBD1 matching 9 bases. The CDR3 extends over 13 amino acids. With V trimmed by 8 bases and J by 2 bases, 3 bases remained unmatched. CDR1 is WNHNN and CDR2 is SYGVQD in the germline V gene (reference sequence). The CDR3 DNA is TGCGCCAGCCAGGACAGGGGAAACACTGAAGCTTTCTTT. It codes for CASQDRGNTEAFF.

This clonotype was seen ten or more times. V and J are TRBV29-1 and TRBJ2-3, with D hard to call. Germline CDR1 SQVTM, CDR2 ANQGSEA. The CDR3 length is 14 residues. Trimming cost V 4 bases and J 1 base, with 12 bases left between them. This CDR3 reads CSVGMAQRTDTQYF. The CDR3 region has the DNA TGCAGCGTTGGTATGGCTCAGCGCACAGATACGCAGTATTTT.

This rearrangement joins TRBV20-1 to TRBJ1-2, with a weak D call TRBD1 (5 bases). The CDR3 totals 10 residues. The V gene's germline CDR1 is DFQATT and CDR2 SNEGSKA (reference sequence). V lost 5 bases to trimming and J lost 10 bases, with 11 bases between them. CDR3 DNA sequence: TGCAGTGCTGGGGCGGCATTCTACACCTTC. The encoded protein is CSAGAAFYTF.

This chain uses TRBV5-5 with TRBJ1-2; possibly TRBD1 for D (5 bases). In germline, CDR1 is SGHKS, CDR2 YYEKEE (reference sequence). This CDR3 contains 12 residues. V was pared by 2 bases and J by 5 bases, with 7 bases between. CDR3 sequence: CASSLDRYGYTF. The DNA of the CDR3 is TGTGCCAGCAGCTTAGACAGATATGGCTACACCTTC. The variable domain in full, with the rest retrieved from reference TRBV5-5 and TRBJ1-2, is DAGVTQSPTHLIKTRGQQVTLRCSPISGHKSVSWYQQVLGQGPQFIFQYYEKEERGRGNFPDRFSARQFPNYSSELNVNALLLGDSALYLCASSLDRYGYTFGSGTRLTVV.

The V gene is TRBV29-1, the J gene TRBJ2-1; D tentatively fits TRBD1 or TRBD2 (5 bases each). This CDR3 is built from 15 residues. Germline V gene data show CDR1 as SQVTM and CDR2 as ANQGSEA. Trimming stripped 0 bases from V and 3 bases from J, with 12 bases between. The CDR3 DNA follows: TGCAGCGTTGAAGAGAGGGGCCAGCGCTACAATGAGCAGTTCTTC. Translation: CSVEERGQRYNEQFF.

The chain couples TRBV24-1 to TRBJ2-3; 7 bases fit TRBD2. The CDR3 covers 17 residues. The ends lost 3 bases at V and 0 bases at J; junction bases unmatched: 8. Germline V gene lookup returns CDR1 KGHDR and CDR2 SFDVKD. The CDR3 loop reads CATSDLGGGDSTDTQYF. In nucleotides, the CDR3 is TGTGCCACCAGTGATCTAGGTGGGGGGGATAGCACAGATACGCAGTATTTT.

CDR3 bases: TGTGCCAGTAGTATTCGGAATTCACCCCTCCACTTT. This gives the protein CASSIRNSPLHF. The chain employs TRBV19 and TRBJ1-6; D uncertain. Trimming took 3 bases from V and 7 from J, leaving 4 bases between them. This CDR3 has 12 residues. Germline assignment: CDR1 LNHDA and CDR2 SQIVND (reference sequence).

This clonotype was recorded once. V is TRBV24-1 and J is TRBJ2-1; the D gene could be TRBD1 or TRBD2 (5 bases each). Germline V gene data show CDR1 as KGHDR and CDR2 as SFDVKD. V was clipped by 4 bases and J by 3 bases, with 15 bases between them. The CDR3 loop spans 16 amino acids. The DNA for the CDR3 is TGTGCCACCAGTGACACGGGACGGATGGACTACAATGAGCAGTTCTTC. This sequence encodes CATSDTGRMDYNEQFF.

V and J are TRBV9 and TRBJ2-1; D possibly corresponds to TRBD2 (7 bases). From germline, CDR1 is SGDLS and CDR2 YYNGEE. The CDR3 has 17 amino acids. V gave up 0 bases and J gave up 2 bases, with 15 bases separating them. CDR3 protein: CASSVGGGGAPYNEQFF. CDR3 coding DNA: TGTGCCAGCAGCGTAGGGGGTGGGGGGGCCCCCTACAATGAGCAGTTCTTC.

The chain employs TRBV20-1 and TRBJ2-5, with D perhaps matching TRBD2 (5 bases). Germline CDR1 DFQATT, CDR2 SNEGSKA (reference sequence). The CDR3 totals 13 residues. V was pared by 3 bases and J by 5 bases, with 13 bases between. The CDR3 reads CSASGKERETQYF. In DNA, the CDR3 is TGCAGTGCTAGCGGGAAGGAAAGGGAGACCCAGTACTTC.

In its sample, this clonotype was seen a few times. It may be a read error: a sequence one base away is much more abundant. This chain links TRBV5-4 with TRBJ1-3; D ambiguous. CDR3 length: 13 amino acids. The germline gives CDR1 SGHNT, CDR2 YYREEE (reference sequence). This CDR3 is CASSQDSGSTIYF. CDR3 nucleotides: TGTGCCAGCAGCCAGGACTCTGGAAGCACCATATATTTT. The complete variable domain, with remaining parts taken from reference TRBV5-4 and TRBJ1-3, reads ETGVTQSPTHLIKTRGQQVTLRCSSQSGHNTVSWYQQALGQGPQFIFQYYREEENGRGNFPPRFSGLQFPNYSSELNVNALELDDSALYLCASSQDSGSTIYFGEGSWLTVV.

CDR3 sequence reads: CASSGIQGTPQETQYF. In DNA form, the CDR3 reads TGTGCCAGCAGCGGTATACAGGGGACTCCCCAAGAGACCCAGTACTTC. This chain joins TRBV2 and TRBJ2-5, with a possible D match to TRBD1 (7 bases). Germline V CDR1 and CDR2: SNHLY, FYNNEI. This CDR3 has 16 amino acids. The V end lost 6 bases, the J end lost 1 base, and 18 bases lay between the germline ends.

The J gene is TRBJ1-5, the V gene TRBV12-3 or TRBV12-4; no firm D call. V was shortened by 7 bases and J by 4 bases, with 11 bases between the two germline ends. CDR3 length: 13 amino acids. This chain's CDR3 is CASTSDWNQPQHF. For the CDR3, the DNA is TGTGCCAGCACCTCAGACTGGAATCAGCCCCAGCATTTT.

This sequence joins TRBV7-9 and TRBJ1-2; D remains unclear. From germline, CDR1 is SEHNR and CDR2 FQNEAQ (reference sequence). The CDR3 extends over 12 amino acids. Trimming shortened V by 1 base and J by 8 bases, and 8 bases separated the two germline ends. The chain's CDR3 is CASSLGPRGYTF. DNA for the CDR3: TGTGCCAGCAGCTTAGGCCCCCGCGGCTACACCTTC.

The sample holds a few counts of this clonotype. The CDR3: CASSLAWTSNIQYF. In nucleotides, the CDR3 is TGTGCCAGCAGCTTGGCCTGGACTAGCAACATTCAGTACTTC. V usage is TRBV5-4 and J usage is TRBJ2-4, with 8 bases identical to TRBD2. With 0 bases clipped from V and 7 bases from J, the junction kept 3 bases outside the gene matches. This CDR3 comprises 14 residues. Germline V lookup: CDR1 SGHNT, CDR2 YYREEE (reference sequence).